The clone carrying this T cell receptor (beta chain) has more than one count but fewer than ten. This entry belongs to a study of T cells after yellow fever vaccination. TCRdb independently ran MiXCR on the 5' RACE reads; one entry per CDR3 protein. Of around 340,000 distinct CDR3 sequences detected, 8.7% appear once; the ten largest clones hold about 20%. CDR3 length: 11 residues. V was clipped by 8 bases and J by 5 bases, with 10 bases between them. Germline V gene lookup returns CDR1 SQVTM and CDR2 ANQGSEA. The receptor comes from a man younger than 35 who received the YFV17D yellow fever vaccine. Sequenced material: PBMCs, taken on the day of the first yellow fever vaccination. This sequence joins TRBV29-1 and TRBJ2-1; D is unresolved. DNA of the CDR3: TGCAGCCACCGGACGGACAATGAGCAGTTCTTC. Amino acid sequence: CSHRTDNEQFF.